Listed here are 13 T cell receptor beta chains from one sample, sequenced in a study of CD8 T cells in Susac syndrome. With random hexamers, about 0.5 to 1 ug RNA was reverse transcribed. MiXCR, run by TCRdb on the immunoSEQ multiplex PCR reads, gives a single entry per CDR3 protein. The table records under 200,000 distinct CDR3 sequences, 75% to 95% of them present only once. Sequenced: CD4+ T cells from PBMCs. These receptors were collected from a human donor with Susac syndrome.

This rearrangement joins TRBV4-1 to TRBJ2-1; no clear D. Germline V gives CDR1 MGHRA, CDR2 YSYEKL. V was pared by 1 base and J by 4 bases, with 14 bases between. The CDR3 sequence is 16 residues long. Written as DNA, the CDR3 is TGCGCCAGCAGCCAAGGTGCTAGTTCAAGATACAATGAGCAGTTCTTC. It yields the protein CASSQGASSRYNEQFF.

The chain is built from TRBV12-3 or TRBV12-4 and TRBJ2-1, with unresolved D. Trimming cost V 6 bases and J 8 bases, with 23 bases left between them. CDR3 length equals 16 residues. The CDR3 protein is CASSPPGGAIMDEQFF. CDR3 sequence (DNA): TGTGCCAGCAGCCCCCCTGGCGGAGCGATAATGGATGAGCAGTTCTTC.

J is TRBJ2-7 and V is TRBV7-2; 14 bases line up with TRBD2. CDR1 is SGHTA and CDR2 is FQGNSA in the germline V gene. V shed 5 bases, J shed 6 bases, and the junction held 0 bases outside the gene matches. CDR3 length equals 13 residues. This CDR3 reads CASSGTSGSEQYF. The CDR3 nucleotides are TGTGCCAGCAGCGGGACTAGCGGGAGCGAGCAGTACTTC.

The chain's CDR3 is CASSQGAQTAFF. CDR3 bases: TGTGCCAGCAGCCAAGGGGCGCAGACGGCTTTCTTT. The chain employs TRBV3-1 and TRBJ1-1; D is ambiguous. The V end lost 1 base, the J end lost 11 bases, and 11 bases lay between the germline ends. CDR1 LGHDT and CDR2 YNNKEL come from the germline V gene (reference sequence). The CDR3 is 12 amino acids. The variable domain in full, with the rest retrieved from reference TRBV3-1 and TRBJ1-1, is DTAVSQTPKYLVTQMGNDKSIKCEQNLGHDTMYWYKQDSKKFLKIMFSYNNKELIINETVPNRFSPKSPDKAHLNLHINSLELGDSAVYFCASSQGAQTAFFGQGTRLTVV.

The chain carries TRBV5-5 and TRBJ2-7, with 9 nucleotides matching TRBD2. The CDR3 has 16 amino acids. With 5 bases clipped from V and 3 bases from J, the junction kept 12 bases outside the gene matches. Germline loops: CDR1 SGHKS, CDR2 YYEKEE (reference sequence). The CDR3 coding sequence is TGTGCCAGCAGATCCGACTGGGCGGGAGGGATCTACGAGCAGTACTTC. It yields the protein CASRSDWAGGIYEQYF. Combining the CDR3 with reference TRBV5-5 and TRBJ2-7 gives the whole variable domain DAGVTQSPTHLIKTRGQQVTLRCSPISGHKSVSWYQQVLGQGPQFIFQYYEKEERGRGNFPDRFSARQFPNYSSELNVNALLLGDSALYLCASRSDWAGGIYEQYFGPGTRLTVT.

The chain combines TRBV6-5 with TRBJ1-1; the D is unclear. V shed 2 bases and J shed 6 bases, with 4 bases lying between them. CDR1 is MNHEY and CDR2 is SVGAGI in the germline V gene. The CDR3 length is 11 residues. CDR3 sequence (DNA): TGTGCCAGCAGTTACCGATCTGAAGCTTTCTTT. It specifies CASSYRSEAFF.

This chain connects TRBV12-3 or TRBV12-4 to TRBJ2-5, with a weak D call TRBD1 (5 bases). This CDR3 is 13 amino acids long. The V end lost 6 bases, the J end lost 3 bases, and 11 bases lay between the germline ends. As DNA, the CDR3 is TGTGCCAGCAGACTAACAGGAGAAGAGACCCAGTACTTC. Translation gives CASRLTGEETQYF.

The chain carries TRBV30 and TRBJ1-2; D might be TRBD1 (5 bases). The CDR3 loop spans 11 amino acids. The ends were cut back, 1 base at V and 7 bases at J, with 7 bases in the middle. CDR1 is GTSNPN, CDR2 SVGIG, per germline (reference sequence). This CDR3 is CAWSAGAGYTF. The CDR3 bases are TGTGCCTGGAGTGCCGGGGCTGGCTACACCTTC. Combining the CDR3 with reference TRBV30 and TRBJ1-2 gives the whole variable domain SQTIHQWPATLVQPVGSPLSLECTVEGTSNPNLYWYRQAAGRGLQLLFYSVGIGQISSEVPQNLSASRPQDRQFILSSKKLLLSDSGFYLCAWSAGAGYTFGSGTRLTVV.

The chain recombines TRBV11-2 with TRBJ1-1, with D possibly TRBD1 on 5 matching bases. The V end lost 1 base, the J end lost 7 bases, and 10 bases lay between the germline ends. The CDR3 has 13 residues. CDR1 and CDR2 from the germline V gene are SGHAT and FQNNGV. CDR3 in DNA: TGTGCCAGCAGCTTAGTTGAGGGGAATGAAGCTTTCTTT. Translating gives CASSLVEGNEAFF.

This chain uses TRBV7-9 with TRBJ2-7; 8 bases agree with TRBD1. V shed 5 bases, J shed 6 bases, and the junction held 3 bases outside the gene matches. CDR1 is SEHNR and CDR2 is FQNEAQ in the germline V gene (reference sequence). The CDR3 totals 12 residues. The CDR3 coding sequence is TGTGCCAGCAGCAGGACAGGGAGCGAGCAGTACTTC. It yields the protein CASSRTGSEQYF.

This chain connects TRBV14 to TRBJ2-7; D uncertain. Looked up from germline, CDR1 is SGHDN and CDR2 is FVKESK. Trimming pared 1 base from V and 6 bases from J, leaving 4 bases between. This CDR3 comprises 11 residues. The CDR3: CASSQGSEQYF. In DNA, the CDR3 is TGTGCCAGCAGCCAAGGGTCCGAGCAGTACTTC.

The chain is built from TRBV9 and TRBJ1-1; D is undetermined. V dropped 4 bases and J dropped 3 bases, with 10 bases sitting between them. This CDR3 comprises 13 residues. Germline V CDR1 and CDR2: SGDLS, YYNGEE. The CDR3 sequence: CASSTPGYTEAFF. In DNA form, the CDR3 reads TGTGCCAGCAGCACCCCCGGGTACACTGAAGCTTTCTTT.

The CDR3 DNA follows: TGTGCCAGCACAGGTGGGGCAATGAACACTGAAGCTTTCTTT. This sequence encodes CASTGGAMNTEAFF. This chain connects TRBV27 to TRBJ1-1; a weak D match, TRBD1 (5 bases). The CDR3 runs 14 residues. V was pared by 7 bases and J by 0 bases, with 12 bases between. Germline CDR1 reads MNHEY; CDR2 reads SMNVEV (reference sequence).